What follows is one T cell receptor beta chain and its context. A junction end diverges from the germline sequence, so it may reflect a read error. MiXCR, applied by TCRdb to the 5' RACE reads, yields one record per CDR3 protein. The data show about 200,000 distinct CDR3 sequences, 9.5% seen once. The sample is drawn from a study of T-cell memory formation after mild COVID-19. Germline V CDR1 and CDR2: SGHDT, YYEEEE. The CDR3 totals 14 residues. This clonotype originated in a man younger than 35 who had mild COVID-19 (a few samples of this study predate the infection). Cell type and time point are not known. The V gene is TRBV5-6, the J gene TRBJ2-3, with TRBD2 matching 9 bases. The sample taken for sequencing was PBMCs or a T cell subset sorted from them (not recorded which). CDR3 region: CACSWGLAIDTQYF. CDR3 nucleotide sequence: TGTGCCTGCAGCTGGGGACTAGCCATAGATACGCAGTATTTT.